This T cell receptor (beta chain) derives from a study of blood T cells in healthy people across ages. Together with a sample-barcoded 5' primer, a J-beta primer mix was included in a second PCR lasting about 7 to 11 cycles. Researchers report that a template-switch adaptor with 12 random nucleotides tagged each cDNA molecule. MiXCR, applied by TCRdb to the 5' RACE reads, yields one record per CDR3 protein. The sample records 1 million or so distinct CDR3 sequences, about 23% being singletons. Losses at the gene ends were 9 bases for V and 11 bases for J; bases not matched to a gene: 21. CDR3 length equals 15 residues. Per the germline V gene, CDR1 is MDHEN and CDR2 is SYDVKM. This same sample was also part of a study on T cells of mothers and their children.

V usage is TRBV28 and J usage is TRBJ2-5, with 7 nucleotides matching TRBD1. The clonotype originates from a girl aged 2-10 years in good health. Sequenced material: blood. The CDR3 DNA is TGTGCCAGTGGGGTTGGGGACAGTAGTTACGAGGAGCAGTACTTC. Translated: CASGVGDSSYEEQYF.